Below, 17 T cell receptor beta chains from the same sample are listed, as sequenced in a study of OX40 agonist ivuxolimab in advanced cancers. Libraries were prepared by immunoSEQ multiplex PCR; TCRdb keeps only in-frame clonotypes and omits some of them. Of around 57,000 clones listed, roughly 88% are singletons. Sequenced here: CD4+ or CD8+ T cells sorted from blood, sampled in a trial of the OX40 agonist ivuxolimab. These TCRs come from an adult with an advanced solid tumor such as melanoma, head and neck, liver or kidney cancer.

The V call is TRBV2, the J call TRBJ2-7; perhaps TRBD2 as D (6 bases). This CDR3 is built from 13 residues. Trimming took 7 bases from V and 2 from J, leaving 12 bases between them. The germline V gene has CDR1 SNHLY and CDR2 FYNNEI. CDR3 in amino acids: CASNWAGPYEQYF. The DNA for the CDR3 is TGTGCCAGCAATTGGGCGGGGCCCTACGAGCAGTACTTC.

V gene TRBV7-3 combines with J gene TRBJ1-3; D gene uncertain. The germline gives CDR1 SGHTA, CDR2 FQGTGA. Trimming removed 2 bases from V and 3 bases from J, with 11 bases in between. This CDR3 is 15 amino acids long. This CDR3 is CASSLGPNVGNTIYF. CDR3 nucleotide sequence: TGTGCCAGCAGCTTAGGGCCGAACGTTGGAAACACCATATATTTT.

The gene calls are TRBV5-6 and TRBJ2-7; 10 nucleotides line up with TRBD1. The CDR3 is 14 residues long. Per the germline V gene, CDR1 is SGHDT and CDR2 is YYEEEE. V lost 3 bases, J lost 2 bases, and 2 bases stayed unmatched. In DNA, the CDR3 is TGTGCCAGCAGCTGGGGACAGGGGACCTACGAGCAGTACTTC. Translation: CASSWGQGTYEQYF.

The chain joins TRBV5-5 to TRBJ2-5; 8 bases agree with TRBD2. The V gene end was trimmed by 5 bases and the J gene end by 5 bases; junction bases not matched to a gene: 8. The germline V gene encodes CDR1 SGHKS and CDR2 YYEKEE (reference sequence). The CDR3 sequence is 14 residues long. This CDR3 is CASSPGRGGETQYF. The CDR3, as DNA: TGTGCCAGCAGTCCCGGGAGGGGTGGGGAGACCCAGTACTTC.

This sequence joins TRBV19 and TRBJ2-3, with TRBD1 as a possible D gene (6 bases). Germline V gene data show CDR1 as LNHDA and CDR2 as SQIVND (reference sequence). CDR3 size: 11 residues. CDR3 sequence reads: CAAGELNTQYF. The CDR3 region has the DNA TGTGCGGCAGGGGAGCTTAATACGCAGTATTTT.

The chain carries TRBV11-3 and TRBJ2-7, with 7 bases matching TRBD1. Germline CDR1 reads SGHNT; CDR2 reads YENEEA. With V trimmed by 5 bases and J by 5 bases, 12 bases remained unmatched. The CDR3 spans 15 residues. This CDR3 is CASSARQGILNEQYF. The CDR3 region has the DNA TGTGCCAGCAGCGCCCGACAGGGTATACTAAACGAGCAGTACTTC.

The chain has TRBV4-1 and TRBJ2-3; 13 bases line up with TRBD2. This CDR3 is built from 16 residues. J gave up 2 bases and V 5 bases, and 4 bases lay outside the gene matches. Germline assignment: CDR1 MGHRA and CDR2 YSYEKL. DNA for the CDR3: TGCGCCAGCAGCACGGGACTAGCGGGAACCACAGATACGCAGTATTTT. Amino acids: CASSTGLAGTTDTQYF.

The J gene is TRBJ2-3, the V gene TRBV19; TRBD2 matches 11 bases. The length of the CDR3 is 15 residues. The junction had 2 bases not matched to a gene; V was cut back by 6 bases and J by 0 bases. Germline values: CDR1 LNHDA, CDR2 SQIVND (reference sequence). Here the CDR3 DNA reads TGTGCCAGTAGGGGACTAGCGGCTAGCACAGATACGCAGTATTTT. Translation: CASRGLAASTDTQYF.

The chain uses TRBV19 and TRBJ2-1; 9 bases fit TRBD1. The germline V gene encodes CDR1 LNHDA and CDR2 SQIVND (reference sequence). CDR3 length: 14 amino acids. Germline trimming cut 5 bases from V and 6 bases from J; bases unmatched to any gene: 5. CDR3: CASSRQQGANEQFF. CDR3 sequence (DNA): TGTGCCAGTAGTCGCCAACAGGGGGCCAATGAGCAGTTCTTC. Using reference TRBV19 and TRBJ2-1 for the parts outside the CDR3, the full variable domain is DGGITQSPKYLFRKEGQNVTLSCEQNLNHDAMYWYRQDPGQGLRLIYYSQIVNDFQKGDIAEGYSVSREKKESFPLTVTSAQKNPTAFYLCASSRQQGANEQFFGPGTRLTVL.

This chain joins TRBV7-9 and TRBJ2-2, with D possibly TRBD2 on 5 matching bases. There are 16 residues in the CDR3. V was cut by 5 bases and J by 4 bases, with 17 bases left in between. Looked up from germline, CDR1 is SEHNR and CDR2 is FQNEAQ (reference sequence). The CDR3 nucleotides read TGTGCCAGCAGCAATACGCTACCTCGGGGCACCGGGGAGCTGTTTTTT. Amino acid sequence: CASSNTLPRGTGELFF.

The sample holds one count of this clone. J is TRBJ2-5 and V is TRBV6-1, with TRBD2 matching over 7 bases. CDR1 MNHNS and CDR2 SASEGT come from the germline V gene. The CDR3 length is 17 residues. Trimming removed 0 bases from V and 5 bases from J; junction bases left unmatched: 12. The CDR3 nucleotides read TGTGCCAGCAGTGAAGCCTTGAACGCGGGAGTAGGGGAGACCCAGTACTTC. It codes for CASSEALNAGVGETQYF.

The chain has TRBV6-1 and TRBJ2-7; D perhaps matches TRBD1 (5 bases). The CDR3 has 14 amino acids. In germline, CDR1 is MNHNS, CDR2 SASEGT. Trimming removed 6 bases at V and 0 bases at J, with 12 bases between. Here the CDR3 DNA reads TGTGCCAGCAGAACGATGACAGTCTCCTACGAGCAGTACTTC. Protein product: CASRTMTVSYEQYF.

The chain links TRBV5-8 to TRBJ1-2; TRBD1 matches at 11 bases. Trimming cost V 3 bases and J 4 bases; bases outside gene matches: 14. Germline CDR1 SGHTS, CDR2 YDEGEE. This CDR3 is 18 amino acids long. DNA of the CDR3: TGTGCCAGCAGCTCAGGACAGGGGGCGGTCTTTGAAGGCTATGGCTACACCTTC. Protein: CASSSGQGAVFEGYGYTF.

The rearrangement links TRBV5-1 to TRBJ1-2, with D perhaps matching TRBD1 (5 bases). V dropped 0 bases and J dropped 11 bases, with 14 bases sitting between them. The CDR3 totals 13 residues. The germline gives CDR1 SGHRS, CDR2 YFSETQ. The CDR3 loop is CASSLDRQGVYTF. In nucleotides, the CDR3 is TGCGCCAGCAGCTTGGATAGGCAGGGTGTTTACACCTTC.

The V gene is TRBV12-2, the J gene TRBJ2-7; the table's D call TRBD2 went unverified against the DNA. TRBV12-2 is a pseudogene locus. This CDR3 has 16 amino acids. The DNA of the CDR3 is TGTGCAAGTCGCTTAACGCGACTAGCGGGGCACTACGAGCAGTACTTC. Protein sequence: CASRLTRLAGHYEQYF.

The V call is TRBV5-1, the J call TRBJ1-1; D may be TRBD1 (5 bases). Germline CDR1 SGHRS, CDR2 YFSETQ. V gave up 3 bases and J gave up 8 bases, with 17 bases separating them. The CDR3 has 14 amino acids. CDR3 residues: CASSSPTGAQEAFF. CDR3 DNA: TGCGCCAGCAGCTCGCCCACCGGGGCCCAGGAAGCTTTCTTT. Variable domain in full (rest from reference TRBV5-1 and TRBJ1-1): KAGVTQTPRYLIKTRGQQVTLSCSPISGHRSVSWYQQTPGQGLQFLFEYFSETQRNKGNFPGRFSGRQFSNSRSEMNVSTLELGDSALYLCASSSPTGAQEAFFGQGTRLTVV.

This chain connects TRBV10-1 to TRBJ2-7; 10 positions agree with TRBD1. Germline assignment: CDR1 WNHNN and CDR2 SYGVQD (reference sequence). The CDR3 contains 14 residues. V lost 6 bases to trimming and J lost 1 base; unmatched junction nucleotides: 3. CDR3 nucleotides: TGCGCCAGCAGGACGGGACAGGGGTCCTACGAGCAGTACTTC. Translation gives CASRTGQGSYEQYF.